Presented here are 14 T cell receptor beta chains from one specimen sequenced in a study of cytomegalovirus exposure and HLA in healthy donors. PCR amplification relied on 60 Vbeta primers (plus 13 Jbeta primers). Measured with immunoSEQ multiplex PCR; TCRdb has only the in-frame clones, and not every one. The table includes some 130,000 clones, approximately 81% detected once. The sequenced sample consisted of PBMCs. These receptors were collected from a male donor in good health and CMV-seronegative.

The rearrangement uses TRBV5-6 and TRBJ2-3; no clear D gene. V was clipped by 6 bases and J by 6 bases, with 11 bases between them. Germline V CDR1 and CDR2: SGHDT, YYEEEE. This CDR3 region has 12 residues. CDR3 coding DNA: TGTGCCAGCAATTCTAGAATCGATACGCAGTATTTT. Residues: CASNSRIDTQYF.

This chain connects TRBV7-8 to TRBJ1-2, with D possibly being TRBD1 (6 bases). There are 15 residues in the CDR3. Germline V lookup: CDR1 SGHVS, CDR2 FQNEAQ. V was cut by 7 bases and J by 0 bases, with 15 bases left in between. This CDR3 is CASTPPGQTNYGYTF. As DNA, the CDR3 is TGTGCCAGCACCCCCCCCGGACAGACTAACTATGGCTACACCTTC.

CDR3 sequence reads: CASSSLAGGRGELFF. DNA of the CDR3: TGTGCCAGCAGCTCACTAGCGGGGGGGCGCGGGGAGCTGTTTTTT. The chain carries TRBV7-3 and TRBJ2-2, with TRBD2 identical over 13 bases. The CDR3 is made up of 15 amino acids. J gave up 7 bases and V 4 bases, and 3 bases lay outside the gene matches. CDR1 and CDR2 (germline): SGHTA, FQGTGA.

The chain has TRBV27 and TRBJ1-1, with a possible D match to TRBD1 (5 bases). From germline, CDR1 is MNHEY and CDR2 SMNVEV (reference sequence). This CDR3 is built from 13 residues. The germline V and J ends were trimmed by 6 bases and 1 base, with 9 bases remaining between them. CDR3 loop: CASSLGQNTEAFF. CDR3 in DNA: TGTGCCAGCAGCCTTGGACAGAACACTGAAGCTTTCTTT.

V and J are TRBV6-1 and TRBJ2-5; the D gene is possibly TRBD1 (6 bases). Trimming removed 1 base from V and 3 bases from J, with 12 bases in between. CDR3 size: 15 residues. Looked up from germline, CDR1 is MNHNS and CDR2 is SASEGT. The CDR3 DNA follows: TGTGCCAGCAGTGAAGTAGGCAGGGGTGAAGAGACCCAGTACTTC. As protein: CASSEVGRGEETQYF.

The chain recombines TRBV5-6 with TRBJ2-5, with D possibly TRBD2 on 7 matching bases. Judging by the DNA end, TRBJ2-7 fits better; the J call may be wrong. CDR1 is SGHDT and CDR2 is YYEEEE in the germline V gene. The CDR3 runs 17 residues. The CDR3 spells CASSLWGGLRGAYEQYF. The CDR3 DNA is TGTGCCAGCAGCTTGTGGGGGGGCCTCCGAGGGGCTTACGAGCAGTACTTC.

This chain joins TRBV15 and TRBJ1-3; 8 nucleotides align to TRBD1. Trimming cost V 7 bases and J 0 bases; bases outside gene matches: 11. The CDR3 is 17 amino acids. Germline CDR1 is LNHNV and CDR2 is YYDKDF (reference sequence). CDR3 DNA sequence: TGTGCCACCACCCCCCAGGGGGCAGGCGGCTCTGGAAACACCATATATTTT. Translation gives CATTPQGAGGSGNTIYF.

This clone was seen just once. The CDR3 loop is CASRGSGGLQETQYF. The CDR3 DNA sequence: TGCGCCAGCAGGGGTAGCGGGGGATTACAAGAGACCCAGTACTTC. This chain joins TRBV5-1 and TRBJ2-5, with TRBD2 matching 9 bases. Trimming removed 5 bases from V and 2 bases from J; junction bases left unmatched: 7. The germline V gene encodes CDR1 SGHRS and CDR2 YFSETQ. The CDR3 is made up of 15 amino acids.

This chain joins TRBV21-1 and TRBJ1-5; the table's D call, TRBD1, was not checked against the DNA. TRBV21-1 is marked as a pseudogene. The CDR3 length is 15 residues. CDR3 coding DNA: TGTGCCAGCAGTAAGCAGGGATTTGGGAATCAGCCCCAGCATTTT. It yields the protein CASSKQGFGNQPQHF.

The rearrangement uses TRBV11-2 and TRBJ2-7; TRBD1 is a possible D gene (5 bases). V was trimmed by 1 base and J by 0 bases, leaving 10 bases between them. Germline V CDR1 and CDR2: SGHAT, FQNNGV. The CDR3 sequence is 15 residues long. The CDR3 loop is CASSLGADSSYEQYF. CDR3 bases: TGTGCCAGCAGCTTAGGGGCAGACAGCTCCTACGAGCAGTACTTC.

This chain uses TRBV6-6 with TRBJ2-5; no clear D. Germline lookup yields CDR1 MNHNY and CDR2 SVGAGI (reference sequence). Trimming removed 5 bases at V and 2 bases at J, with 3 bases between. The CDR3 contains 11 residues. The CDR3 sequence: CASSAQETQYF. Written as DNA, the CDR3 is TGTGCCAGCAGTGCGCAAGAGACCCAGTACTTC.

The chain combines TRBV6-5 with TRBJ1-4, with D unclear. The CDR3 consists of 14 residues. Germline assignment: CDR1 MNHEY and CDR2 SVGAGI. The V end lost 6 bases, the J end lost 0 bases, and 8 bases lay between the germline ends. In DNA, the CDR3 is TGTGCCAGCAGGGGAGCTGCAACTAATGAAAAACTGTTTTTT. This sequence encodes CASRGAATNEKLFF.

The chain links TRBV7-9 to TRBJ1-2; 7 nucleotides line up with TRBD1. Germline V gene lookup returns CDR1 SEHNR and CDR2 FQNEAQ (reference sequence). Trimming cost V 0 bases and J 3 bases; bases outside gene matches: 7. This CDR3 has 16 residues. The CDR3 DNA reads as TGTGCCAGCAGCTTAGCGCAGGGACAGAGTTACTATGGCTACACCTTC. This encodes CASSLAQGQSYYGYTF.

This clone was counted a single time. The genes are TRBV6-1 and TRBJ2-1, with 11 bases matching TRBD1. The CDR3 length is 15 residues. CDR1 MNHNS and CDR2 SASEGT come from the germline V gene. V gave up 6 bases and J gave up 5 bases; unmatched junction bases: 6. This CDR3 is CASRAGTGGDNEQFF. CDR3 bases: TGTGCCAGCAGAGCCGGGACAGGGGGGGACAATGAGCAGTTCTTC.